The present entry profiles one TCR beta chain with its context. This record belongs to a study of shared clonotypes between healthy human individuals. The CDR3 extends over 17 amino acids. Per the germline V gene, CDR1 is MGHRA and CDR2 is YSYEKL. The V segment lost 1 base and the J segment 4 bases; nucleotides outside the gene matches: 9. Clones were read by immunoSEQ multiplex PCR, and TCRdb kept only the in-frame ones, dropping some. The sample holds 2 million to 2.5 million clones; about 95% are singletons and the top ten take 1% to 1.3%. Naive CD8 populations comprised CD45RO-negative cells positively selected for CCR7, excluding terminally differentiated effector memory CD45RA+ cells. Within Nashville, Tennessee resided all donors, each a Caucasian adult.

What was sequenced was naive CD8+ T cells sorted from blood. The receptor comes from a man aged 18 to 29 in good health. This chain connects TRBV4-1 to TRBJ1-4, with 7 bases that match TRBD1. The CDR3 loop is CASSQGLGTAFNEKLFF. The CDR3 DNA sequence: TGCGCCAGCAGCCAAGGTCTCGGGACAGCATTTAATGAAAAACTGTTTTTT.